Each of the 26 T cell receptor beta chains below was sequenced from the same sample in a study of T cell clonality in common variable immunodeficiency (dated by TCRdb to about 2015). The library relied on the immunoSEQ multiplex PCR assay. TCRdb limited this immuneACCESS table to in-frame rearrangements with V and J called. A share of clones is missing; checked studies link under half to unresolved V genes, and the rest is unexplained. The sample comprises about 52,000 clones, and every one was counted more than once. Jointly, the top ten make up about 1.7% of the sample. Sequencing input: peripheral blood mononuclear cells. All receptors derive from a person aged 18 to 75 in good health.

Many counts were recorded for this clone. The read ends 3 residues before the CDR3 terminus; that terminus is restored from the germline J gene. The V call is TRBV20-1, the J call TRBJ1-6; tentative D call: TRBD1 (5 bases). Germline lookup yields CDR1 DFQATT and CDR2 SNEGSKA (reference sequence). Trimming stripped 0 bases from V and 7 bases from J, with 19 bases between. This CDR3 comprises 17 residues. The covered CDR3 bases are TGCAGTGCTAGAGATGGGGGGGGACTAAATATCAATTCACCC. This sequence encodes CSARDGGGLNINSP. In full, the CDR3 reads CSARDGGGLNINSPLHF.

At least ten counts were recorded for this clone. From the germline J gene comes the end of the CDR3, since the read stops 3 residues before it. The rearrangement joins TRBV30 to TRBJ1-2, with a weak D call TRBD1 (5 bases). The CDR3 covers 14 residues. CDR1 and CDR2 from the germline V gene are GTSNPN and SVGIG (reference sequence). V lost 1 base and J lost 7, with 16 bases in between. Partial CDR3 DNA: TGTGCCTGGAGTGACCCCCAGGGAGCAGGTGGC. It translates to CAWSDPQGAGG. The complete CDR3 reads CAWSDPQGAGGYTF.

This clone was found many times. The read halts 3 residues ahead of the CDR3 end, with the missing end drawn from the germline J gene. This chain links TRBV19 with TRBJ2-6, with 8 bases aligning to TRBD1. The V segment lost 7 bases and the J segment 2 bases; nucleotides outside the gene matches: 10. The length of the CDR3 is 17 residues. The germline V gene has CDR1 LNHDA and CDR2 SQIVND (reference sequence). CDR3 loop: CASTLQGEGTGANVLTF. The part of the CDR3 DNA that was read is TGTGCCAGTACCTTACAGGGGGAAGGGACTGGGGCCAACGTC.

This clone was seen only a few times. The observed sequence ends 3 residues before the CDR3 terminus, with the missing tail filled in from the germline J gene. The gene calls are TRBV20-1 and TRBJ1-1; TRBD1 aligns across 8 bases. CDR1 DFQATT and CDR2 SNEGSKA come from the germline V gene (reference sequence). This CDR3 spans 13 amino acids. Trimming cost V 0 bases and J 3 bases; bases outside gene matches: 0. The CDR3 protein is CSARDRGHTEAFF. The CDR3 DNA, read in part, is TGCAGTGCTAGAGACAGGGGGCACACTGAA.

This clone appeared many times. Other DNA sequences in this sample translate to the same CDR3. The CDR3 sequence: CASSYDNSGANVLTF. The sequenced CDR3 bases are TGTGCCAGCAGTTACGACAACTCTGGGGCCAACGTC. The genes are TRBV6-2 or TRBV6-3 and TRBJ2-6; D unclear. The read falls 3 residues short of the CDR3 end, and the missing part is taken from the germline J gene. The CDR3 is 15 residues long. Germline loops: CDR1 MNHEY, CDR2 SVGEGT. Trimming took 2 bases from V and 0 from J, leaving 5 bases between them.

Of note for this clone: The CDR3 is cut off 3 residues early in the read; its end comes from the germline J gene. V usage is TRBV20-1 and J usage is TRBJ1-5; 7 nucleotides agree with TRBD1. Germline V lookup: CDR1 DFQATT, CDR2 SNEGSKA (reference sequence). There are 13 residues in the CDR3. After removal of 3 bases from V and 6 bases from J, the junction contained 5 bases not matched to a gene. The CDR3 bases that were read are TGCAGTGCTAGTGGTTCAGGGGGTCAGCCC. This gives the protein CSASGSGGQP. The entire CDR3 protein is CSASGSGGQPQHF.

This clone was counted ten times or more. CDR3 bases read: TGTGCCAGCACCATATACGGGACC. Its protein product is CASTIYGT. The CDR3, in full, reads CASTIYGTQYF. The chain carries TRBV6-2 or TRBV6-3 and TRBJ2-5, with D hard to call. The read falls 3 residues short of the CDR3 end, and the missing part is taken from the germline J gene. The germline gives CDR1 MNHEY, CDR2 SVGEGT. The CDR3 spans 11 residues. V was trimmed by 7 bases and J by 7 bases, leaving 10 bases between them.

This clone came up many times. The CDR3 is cut off 3 residues early in the read; its end comes from the germline J gene. The chain uses TRBV19 and TRBJ2-7; D might be TRBD2 (6 bases). Per germline, CDR1 LNHDA and CDR2 SQIVND (reference sequence). V was cut by 11 bases and J by 1 base, with 12 bases left in between. This CDR3 contains 12 residues. CDR3 protein: CAPDGGSYEQYF. Partial CDR3 DNA: TGTGCCCCAGACGGGGGTTCCTACGAG.

This clone was observed many times. The CDR3 is cut off 3 residues early in the read; its end comes from the germline J gene. The chain couples TRBV5-1 to TRBJ1-2, with 8 bases that match TRBD1. This CDR3 contains 15 residues. V gave up 0 bases and J gave up 5 bases; unmatched junction bases: 6. The germline CDR1 and CDR2 sequences are SGHRS and YFSETQ. The CDR3 bases that were read are TGCGCCAGCAGCTTGGCGGGACAGGTACCTTATGGC. This translates into CASSLAGQVPYG. The whole CDR3 sequence reads CASSLAGQVPYGYTF.

This clone was seen many times. Read sequence stops 3 residues before the CDR3 end, and the germline J gene provides the missing end. The chain combines TRBV18 with TRBJ2-1; 9 nucleotides line up with TRBD2. The CDR3 consists of 15 residues. J gave up 8 bases and V 2 bases, and 7 bases lay outside the gene matches. Germline V gene lookup returns CDR1 KGHSH and CDR2 LQKENI. CDR3: CASSPRLAGDDEQFF. Partial CDR3 DNA: TGTGCCAGCTCACCAAGGTTAGCGGGGGATGATGAG.

This clone was observed a handful of times. CDR3 amino acids: CASGQGAPNTEAFF. CDR3 bases read: TGTGCCAGCGGACAGGGGGCTCCCAACACTGAA. The chain has TRBV2 and TRBJ1-1, with 11 bases that match TRBD1. From the germline J gene comes the end of the CDR3, since the read stops 3 residues before it. This CDR3 is built from 14 residues. J lost 2 bases, V lost 8 bases, and 4 bases had no gene match. Germline loops: CDR1 SNHLY, CDR2 FYNNEI.

There are a few counts of this clone. The CDR3 is cut off 3 residues early in the read; its end comes from the germline J gene. This chain connects TRBV19 to TRBJ2-1; the D gene could be TRBD1 or TRBD2 (5 bases each). CDR3 size: 15 residues. Trimming cost V 8 bases and J 8 bases, with 22 bases left between them. Germline assignment: CDR1 LNHDA and CDR2 SQIVND (reference sequence). CDR3 bases read: TGTGCCAGTGGGGCCTTACAGGCACTGGAGGATGAG. Translated: CASGALQALEDE. The full CDR3 protein reads CASGALQALEDEQFF.

This clone occurred a few times. The sequenced fragment ends 3 residues before the CDR3 boundary, so the rest is inferred from the germline J gene. The chain joins TRBV18 to TRBJ1-6; 9 bases align to TRBD1. J gave up 9 bases and V 5 bases, and 5 bases lay outside the gene matches. CDR1 and CDR2 from the germline V gene are KGHSH and LQKENI. This CDR3 is built from 14 residues. CDR3 residues: CASSGDRVGSPLHF. The CDR3 DNA, read in part, is TGTGCCAGCTCAGGGGACAGGGTCGGTTCACCC.

The sample holds many counts of this clone. The junction and the germline gene differ at one end; a read error may be behind it. Read sequence stops 3 residues before the CDR3 end, and the germline J gene provides the missing end. The chain carries TRBV4-2 and TRBJ2-3; 7 bases agree with TRBD2. CDR3 length: 14 amino acids. Per the germline V gene, CDR1 is LGHNA and CDR2 is YNFKEQ. The CDR3 here is CASSLGLEWDTQYF. The DNA read from the CDR3 is TGCGCCAGCAGCCTCGGACTAGAGTGGGATACG.

This clone was recorded many times. The sequence runs out 3 residues before the end of the CDR3; the remainder is reconstructed from the germline J gene. The J gene is TRBJ1-5, the V gene TRBV19; D is unresolved. Germline V CDR1 and CDR2: LNHDA, SQIVND (reference sequence). The CDR3 totals 16 residues. V gave up 2 bases and J gave up 7 bases, with 18 bases separating them. This CDR3 reads CASSITPGALRQPQHF. The CDR3 bases that were read are TGTGCCAGTAGTATAACTCCAGGAGCCCTTCGGCAGCCC.

This clone was detected ten times or more. The observed sequence ends 3 residues before the CDR3 terminus, with the missing tail filled in from the germline J gene. The genes are TRBV19 and TRBJ1-1; the D is unclear. The V gene lost 8 bases and the J gene lost 7 bases, with 20 bases spanning the gap. The CDR3 runs 14 residues. In germline, CDR1 is LNHDA, CDR2 SQIVND (reference sequence). The CDR3 sequence: CASSSSSEPGEAFF. Partial CDR3 DNA: TGTGCCAGTTCATCCTCGAGTGAGCCGGGTGAA.

This clone was counted ten times or more. The DNA ends 3 residues before the CDR3 does, and the rest of the CDR3 is filled in from the germline J gene. The V and J genes are TRBV30 and TRBJ1-6; maybe TRBD1 (6 bases). Trimming shortened V by 3 bases and J by 9 bases, and 12 bases separated the two germline ends. The CDR3 totals 13 residues. Germline CDR1 reads GTSNPN; CDR2 reads SVGIG (reference sequence). The sequenced part of the CDR3 DNA is TGTGCCTGGAGACAGGGAGGAGCTTCACCC. The encoded protein is CAWRQGGASP. The full CDR3 reads CAWRQGGASPLHF. Together with reference TRBV30 and TRBJ1-6, the CDR3 gives the full variable domain: SQTIHQWPATLVQPVGSPLSLECTVEGTSNPNLYWYRQAAGRGLQLLFYSVGIGQISSEVPQNLSASRPQDRQFILSSKKLLLSDSGFYLCAWRQGGASPLHFGNGTRLTVT.

This clone was seen ten or more times. Read coverage stops 3 residues before the CDR3 terminus; the germline J gene supplies the remainder. V is TRBV6-2 or TRBV6-3 and J is TRBJ2-1; 10 bases are a match to TRBD2. J lost 8 bases, V lost 4 bases, and 8 bases had no gene match. The CDR3 is made up of 15 amino acids. Germline V gives CDR1 MNHEY, CDR2 SVGEGT. The sequenced CDR3 bases are TGTGCCAGCAGTTCTATCAGCGGGGGGGTCGATGAG. It translates to CASSSISGGVDE. The full CDR3 reads CASSSISGGVDEQFF.

The table lists this clone with many counts. CDR3 protein: CSASPGTGSYNEQFF. CDR3 bases read: TGCAGTGCTAGCCCCGGGACAGGGTCCTACAATGAG. The V and J genes are TRBV20-1 and TRBJ2-1; 9 bases agree with TRBD1. The read is 3 residues too short to cover the CDR3 end, so that end is filled in from the germline J gene. The CDR3 has 15 amino acids. Germline V gene lookup returns CDR1 DFQATT and CDR2 SNEGSKA (reference sequence). J was trimmed by 1 base and V by 3 bases; bases with no gene match: 4.

The sample holds many counts of this clone. With the read ending 3 residues before the CDR3 end, the germline J gene is used to fill in that end. The chain couples TRBV5-1 to TRBJ1-5; 9 bases agree with TRBD1. This CDR3 is built from 17 residues. V lost 4 bases to trimming and J lost 0 bases; unmatched junction nucleotides: 8. Germline assignment: CDR1 SGHRS and CDR2 YFSETQ. The CDR3 sequence: CASSRTGDGYSNQPQHF. The sequenced part of the CDR3 DNA is TGCGCCAGCAGCCGGACAGGGGATGGTTATAGCAATCAGCCC.

Ten or more counts support this clone. The CDR3 protein is CASRANGEAYEQYF. CDR3 DNA, as far as it was read: TGTGCCAGCAGGGCCAACGGGGAAGCCTACGAG. V and J are TRBV6-2 or TRBV6-3 and TRBJ2-7; D possibly corresponds to TRBD2 (5 bases). From the germline J gene comes the end of the CDR3, since the read stops 3 residues before it. The germline V gene encodes CDR1 MNHEY and CDR2 SVGEGT. The CDR3 is 14 amino acids. The ends were cut back, 6 bases at V and 2 bases at J, with 14 bases in the middle.

In this sample, this clone turned up many times. The DNA ends 3 residues before the CDR3 does, and the rest of the CDR3 is filled in from the germline J gene. The V and J genes are TRBV6-4 and TRBJ2-3; TRBD2 matches at 13 bases. Unmatched junction bases numbered 8, after V lost 2 bases and J lost 0 bases. This CDR3 contains 19 residues. CDR1 and CDR2 (germline): MRHNA, SNTAGT. Here the CDR3 reads CASSDLTSGGTSSTDTQYF. Partial CDR3 DNA: TGTGCCAGCAGTGACCTGACTAGCGGGGGGACTTCGAGCACAGATACG.

This clone was seen a handful of times. The junction differs from germline at one of its ends, possibly a read error. The CDR3 extends 3 residues past the end of the read, so its final part is completed from the germline J gene. Other nucleotide sequences from this sample produce the same CDR3. The rearrangement links TRBV7-9 to TRBJ1-3; D possibly corresponds to TRBD1 (6 bases). CDR1 is SEHNR, CDR2 FQNEAQ, per germline (reference sequence). This CDR3 has 12 residues. The covered CDR3 bases are TGTGCCAGCCCCATGGGGGCGAACACG. Translating it yields CASPMGANT. In full, the CDR3 reads CASPMGANTIYF.

This clone appeared a few times. The read is 3 residues too short to cover the CDR3 end, so that end is filled in from the germline J gene. The chain recombines TRBV7-6 with TRBJ1-5, with 7 bases lining up with TRBD1. Germline V gene sequence: CDR1 SGHVS, CDR2 FNYEAQ. The ends lost 3 bases at V and 3 bases at J; junction bases unmatched: 2. The CDR3 runs 14 residues. CDR3 DNA (partial): TGTGCCAGCAGCTTGGGACAGTACAATCAGCCC. As protein: CASSLGQYNQP. The entire CDR3 reads CASSLGQYNQPQHF.

Only a few counts were recorded for this clone. Sequencing ends 3 residues short of the CDR3 end; the germline J gene provides the rest. The chain links TRBV7-2 to TRBJ1-1, with 7 bases that match TRBD1. The CDR3 is 14 amino acids. CDR1 SGHTA and CDR2 FQGNSA come from the germline V gene. The chain's CDR3 is CASRLPPGQTGAFF. The CDR3 bases that were read are TGTGCCAGCAGGTTACCCCCGGGACAGACCGGC. Using reference TRBV7-2 and TRBJ1-1 for the parts outside the CDR3, the full variable domain is GAGVSQSPSNKVTEKGKDVELRCDPISGHTALYWYRQSLGQGLEFLIYFQGNSAPDKSGLPSDRFSAERTGGSVSTLTIQRTQQEDSAVYLCASRLPPGQTGAFFGQGTRLTVV.

Many counts were recorded for this clone. The missing CDR3 end, 3 residues past where the read stops, is filled in from the germline J gene. This rearrangement joins TRBV20-1 to TRBJ1-5; no clear D gene. The CDR3 is 12 amino acids. Germline-derived CDR1 and CDR2 are DFQATT and SNEGSKA (reference sequence). V was cut by 1 base and J by 9 bases, with 10 bases left in between. Partial CDR3 DNA: TGCAGTGCTAGAGTTTATTCCGGGCCC. Protein: CSARVYSGP. In full, the CDR3 reads CSARVYSGPQHF.